This T cell receptor (beta chain) was sequenced during a study of CD8+ T cells in alopecia areata. Extracted RNA was reverse transcribed, and the resulting cDNA served as sequencing template. The assay was immunoSEQ multiplex PCR, and TCRdb's table has in-frame clones only and misses some. The table has 150,000 to 200,000 clones, approximately 67% seen once. V lost 1 base and J lost 4; bases outside the gene matches: 7. The CDR3 sequence is 15 residues long. Germline CDR1 and CDR2: SGHNT and YYREEE (reference sequence). The treatment: oral pan-JAK inhibitor, 5-10 mg twice daily. This clone was counted a single time.

The receptor's source is a human donor with alopecia areata. V usage is TRBV5-4 and J usage is TRBJ1-1; 7 positions agree with TRBD1. The sample was CD4+ T cells sorted from blood, taken around week 49, from a patient treated with tofacitinib. The CDR3 protein is CASSLSETGSTEAFF. The CDR3 DNA reads TGTGCCAGCAGCTTGTCCGAGACAGGGAGCACTGAAGCTTTCTTT.